These 21 T cell receptor beta chains were sequenced from one sample in a study of cytomegalovirus exposure and HLA in healthy donors. The PCR employed 60 Vbeta primers together with 13 Jbeta primers. Method: immunoSEQ multiplex PCR; TCRdb's copy keeps in-frame clones and lacks some. The table has about 59,000 clones, about 83% seen once. What was sequenced was PBMCs. These receptor sequences come from a human donor in good health.

The chain employs TRBV5-4 and TRBJ2-7; possible D gene TRBD1, 5 bases. Per germline, CDR1 SGHNT and CDR2 YYREEE (reference sequence). V was trimmed by 4 bases and J by 4 bases, leaving 18 bases between them. The CDR3 spans 15 residues. The CDR3 region is CASSTRKGALYEQYF. The CDR3 nucleotides read TGTGCCAGCAGCACCAGAAAAGGGGCCCTATACGAGCAGTACTTC. Complete variable domain (other parts from reference TRBV5-4 and TRBJ2-7): ETGVTQSPTHLIKTRGQQVTLRCSSQSGHNTVSWYQQALGQGPQFIFQYYREEENGRGNFPPRFSGLQFPNYSSELNVNALELDDSALYLCASSTRKGALYEQYFGPGTRLTVT.

The rearrangement links TRBV6-1 to TRBJ2-3; TRBD1 might be the D (6 bases). Germline V gives CDR1 MNHNS, CDR2 SASEGT. The CDR3 has 15 residues. V was pared by 3 bases and J by 2 bases, with 12 bases between. The CDR3 sequence: CASSDIRGFTDTQYF. CDR3 DNA sequence: TGTGCCAGCAGTGACATTAGGGGGTTCACAGATACGCAGTATTTT.

This chain connects TRBV7-8 to TRBJ1-1; D ambiguous. The CDR3 extends over 13 amino acids. The V end lost 2 bases, the J end lost 2 bases, and 6 bases lay between the germline ends. Germline-derived CDR1 and CDR2 are SGHVS and FQNEAQ. This CDR3 reads CASSLPRNTEAFF. The CDR3 DNA sequence: TGTGCCAGCAGCTTACCGAGAAACACTGAAGCTTTCTTT.

This clone was observed once. CDR3 DNA sequence: TGTGCCAGCAGTGAAGGTCAGGGGGAAACCGGGGAGCTGTTTTTT. Translated, it gives CASSEGQGETGELFF. The chain links TRBV6-4 to TRBJ2-2; 7 nucleotides align to TRBD1. In germline, CDR1 is MRHNA, CDR2 SNTAGT. The CDR3 sequence is 15 residues long. V gave up 3 bases and J gave up 5 bases; unmatched junction bases: 6.

This chain joins TRBV12-5 and TRBJ1-1; possibly TRBD1 for D (5 bases). CDR3 length: 13 amino acids. Germline CDR1 LGHNT, CDR2 FRNRAP. Trimming removed 7 bases from V and 1 base from J, with 10 bases in between. The CDR3 region has the DNA TGTGCTAGTGTCCCGACAGAGAACACTGAAGCTTTCTTT. It translates to CASVPTENTEAFF.

V usage is TRBV5-1 and J usage is TRBJ2-2, with no clear D. This CDR3 contains 13 residues. CDR1 is SGHRS, CDR2 YFSETQ, per germline. Trimming shortened V by 4 bases and J by 7 bases, and 11 bases separated the two germline ends. CDR3: CASSPNFGGELFF. CDR3 DNA: TGCGCCAGCAGCCCTAATTTTGGCGGGGAGCTGTTTTTT.

The rearrangement uses TRBV21-1 and TRBJ2-6; the table's D call, TRBD2, has no DNA check behind it. TRBV21-1 represents a pseudogene. The CDR3 totals 17 residues. The CDR3 nucleotides read TGTGCCAGCATGCGATCCCCGGGACTAGCGTCGTATTGGCCCATGACTTTC. Protein sequence: CASMRSPGLASYWPMTF.

V gene TRBV10-1 combines with J gene TRBJ2-7; TRBD1 matches at 7 bases. Trimming cost V 0 bases and J 6 bases; bases outside gene matches: 2. Germline V gene lookup returns CDR1 WNHNN and CDR2 SYGVQD (reference sequence). This CDR3 has 13 residues. The CDR3 sequence: CASSESRGLEQYF. In DNA, the CDR3 is TGCGCCAGCAGTGAGTCGAGGGGGCTCGAGCAGTACTTC.

The chain combines TRBV6-1 with TRBJ2-7; D gene uncertain. CDR3 length: 12 residues. Between the trimmed V and J ends, which lost 1 base and 3 bases, there was a span of 4 bases. Germline V CDR1 and CDR2: MNHNS, SASEGT. DNA for the CDR3: TGTGCCAGCAGTGAAGGAGGCTACGAGCAGTACTTC. This codes for CASSEGGYEQYF.

This clone was seen a handful of times. The V gene is TRBV4-3, the J gene TRBJ1-5; D uncertain. Per germline, CDR1 LGHNA and CDR2 YSLEER. The CDR3 is 14 residues long. Trimming cost V 1 base and J 2 bases, with 6 bases left between them. The chain's CDR3 is CASSQVSGNQPQHF. The CDR3 bases are TGCGCCAGCAGCCAAGTATCCGGCAATCAGCCCCAGCATTTT.

The rearrangement uses TRBV28 and TRBJ1-1, with D tentatively TRBD1 (5 bases). Looked up from germline, CDR1 is MDHEN and CDR2 is SYDVKM. This CDR3 region has 16 residues. The germline V and J ends were trimmed by 6 bases and 6 bases, with 23 bases remaining between them. The CDR3 loop is CASSPQGMLPGAEAFF. CDR3 coding DNA: TGTGCCAGCAGCCCTCAAGGAATGTTACCGGGGGCTGAAGCTTTCTTT.

The J gene is TRBJ1-5, the V gene TRBV28, with TRBD1 as a possible D gene (6 bases). V shed 8 bases and J shed 4 bases, with 15 bases lying between them. Germline loops: CDR1 MDHEN, CDR2 SYDVKM. The CDR3 totals 14 residues. The CDR3 sequence: CASSGGGRNQPQHF. CDR3 DNA: TGTGCCAGCTCCGGGGGGGGCAGGAATCAGCCCCAGCATTTT.

CDR3 DNA: TGTGCCTGGAGTGTAAATTGGGGCAGTCAAGAGACCCAGTACTTC. Residues: CAWSVNWGSQETQYF. The J gene is TRBJ2-5, the V gene TRBV30; tentatively, D is TRBD1 (5 bases). The V end was cut by 0 bases, the J end by 2 bases, with 13 bases between. Germline lookup yields CDR1 GTSNPN and CDR2 SVGIG (reference sequence). The CDR3 extends over 15 amino acids.

This clone was observed a few times. The chain has TRBV5-1 and TRBJ2-3, with 7 bases fitting TRBD2. Germline V gives CDR1 SGHRS, CDR2 YFSETQ. The V gene end was trimmed by 2 bases and the J gene end by 0 bases; junction bases not matched to a gene: 3. CDR3 length equals 15 residues. Here the CDR3 reads CASSLERESTDTQYF. The DNA of the CDR3 is TGCGCCAGCAGCTTAGAGCGGGAAAGCACAGATACGCAGTATTTT.

The chain uses TRBV27 and TRBJ2-1, with 11 nucleotides matching TRBD1. The CDR3 spans 15 residues. CDR1 is MNHEY and CDR2 is SMNVEV in the germline V gene (reference sequence). V was clipped by 4 bases and J by 4 bases; unmatched bases: 3. CDR3 amino acids: CASSSDRGLYNEQFF. The CDR3 nucleotides read TGTGCCAGCAGTTCGGACAGGGGGCTGTACAATGAGCAGTTCTTC.

The chain couples TRBV10-2 to TRBJ2-3; TRBD2 matches 7 bases. In germline, CDR1 is WSHSY, CDR2 SAAADI. V gave up 4 bases and J gave up 0 bases; unmatched junction bases: 4. The CDR3 is 15 amino acids. The DNA for the CDR3 is TGCGCCAGCAGTGTTAAGCGGGGAAGCACAGATACGCAGTATTTT. Translating it yields CASSVKRGSTDTQYF.

The J gene is TRBJ2-4, the V gene TRBV7-2, with 8 bases identical to TRBD1. Trimming cost V 5 bases and J 7 bases; bases outside gene matches: 10. The CDR3 consists of 15 residues. Germline CDR1 and CDR2: SGHTA and FQGNSA. CDR3 DNA sequence: TGTGCCAGCAGCCGATACAGGGGGGAACAGAACATTCAGTACTTC. Encoded protein: CASSRYRGEQNIQYF.

This chain connects TRBV9 to TRBJ2-1, with D uncertain. V was cut by 1 base and J by 7 bases, with 6 bases left in between. This CDR3 region has 12 residues. Germline CDR1 and CDR2: SGDLS and YYNGEE. The CDR3 coding sequence is TGTGCCAGCAGCGTATTAGAGAATGAGCAGTTCTTC. Its translation is CASSVLENEQFF.

The V gene is TRBV19, the J gene TRBJ2-7; 8 bases are shared with TRBD1. The V and J ends lost 2 bases and 5 bases, in that order; junction bases with no gene match: 8. This CDR3 contains 15 residues. From germline, CDR1 is LNHDA and CDR2 SQIVND (reference sequence). The CDR3 nucleotides are TGTGCCAGTAGTATAACTCGGACAGGGCTTCACGAGCAGTACTTC. This translates into CASSITRTGLHEQYF.

This rearrangement joins TRBV28 to TRBJ2-3, with a tentative D call TRBD1 (6 bases). Germline V gene data show CDR1 as MDHEN and CDR2 as SYDVKM. The CDR3 covers 16 residues. The germline V and J ends were trimmed by 4 bases and 2 bases, with 16 bases remaining between them. Here the CDR3 reads CASSSQGFLPTDTQYF. CDR3 DNA sequence: TGTGCCAGCAGTTCGCAGGGGTTTTTGCCCACAGATACGCAGTATTTT.

CDR3 loop: CASSLEDRDNSPLHF. Here the CDR3 DNA reads TGTGCCAGCAGCTTAGAGGACAGAGATAATTCACCCCTCCACTTT. The chain couples TRBV7-2 to TRBJ1-6; TRBD1 might be the D (6 bases). Germline values: CDR1 SGHTA, CDR2 FQGNSA. The CDR3 covers 15 residues. The V end lost 1 base, the J end lost 5 bases, and 9 bases lay between the germline ends.